This entry lists 24 T cell receptor beta chains sequenced from one sample in a study of shared clonotypes between healthy human individuals. Generated by immunoSEQ multiplex PCR, the TCRdb table keeps only in-frame clones and is missing some. Among more than 400,000 clones, 81% were seen once, and the ten largest hold about 13%. The sample was PBMCs. The receptors derive from a woman aged 40 to 49 in good health. Some clones in this sample may be carry-over from other donors' samples.

In the case of this clone: A far larger clone lies a single base away; this is likely a read error. V usage is TRBV6-1 and J usage is TRBJ2-3; D remains ambiguous. CDR1 is MNHNS and CDR2 is SASEGT in the germline V gene. The CDR3 sequence is 13 residues long. CDR3 DNA: TGTGGCAGCAACAGCCTATTCACAGATACGCAGTATTTT. It is translated as CGSNSLFTDTQYF.

This chain links TRBV6-1 with TRBJ2-1; D uncertain. This CDR3 is 15 amino acids long. CDR1 is MNHNS, CDR2 SASEGT, per germline. V was trimmed by 4 bases and J by 1 base, leaving 11 bases between them. The CDR3 protein is CASSGFGRSYNEQFF. In DNA form, the CDR3 reads TGTGCCAGCAGTGGCTTCGGACGGTCCTACAATGAGCAGTTCTTC.

On this clone: This clone may be a read error of a much larger clone one base away. The chain couples TRBV27 to TRBJ1-5; TRBD1 is a possible D gene (6 bases). The CDR3 covers 13 residues. Germline values: CDR1 MNHEY, CDR2 SMNVEV (reference sequence). Trimming cost V 5 bases and J 6 bases, with 11 bases left between them. The CDR3 here is CASSGGAGQPQHF. The CDR3 coding sequence is TGTGCCAGCAGTGGGGGGGCAGGTCAGCCCCAGCATTTT.

Details on this clone: A read error is the likely source, as a far larger clone sits one nucleotide away. The same CDR3 is also encoded by other DNA sequences in this sample. CDR3 sequence: CASSYGDDPTGELFF. CDR3 nucleotides: TGTGCCAGCAGTTACGGGGACGACCCCACTGGGGAGCTGTTTTTT. This chain uses TRBV6-6 with TRBJ2-2; D tentatively reads TRBD1 or TRBD2 (5 bases each). This CDR3 has 15 amino acids. V dropped 2 bases and J dropped 8 bases, with 15 bases sitting between them. Germline CDR1 and CDR2: MNHNY and SVGAGI (reference sequence).

Concerning this clone: This likely reflects a read error, since a far larger clone is one base away. This chain uses TRBV7-8 with TRBJ2-7, with D possibly being TRBD2 (5 bases). The CDR3 extends over 15 amino acids. V dropped 4 bases and J dropped 2 bases, with 15 bases sitting between them. CDR1 and CDR2 from the germline V gene are SGHVS and FQNEAQ. CDR3 sequence (DNA): TGTGCCAGCAGCTCACGACCAGCGGCTACCTACGAGCAGTACTTC. Residues: CASSSRPAATYEQYF.

With regard to this clone: The same CDR3 can be traced to other DNA sequences in this sample. CDR3 nucleotide sequence: TGTGCCAGCAGTTCCGACAGGTATGGCTACACCTTC. Translated, it gives CASSSDRYGYTF. The chain combines TRBV28 with TRBJ1-2; D may be TRBD1 (6 bases). CDR3 length: 12 residues. V was shortened by 4 bases and J by 5 bases, with 8 bases between the two germline ends. In germline, CDR1 is MDHEN, CDR2 SYDVKM.

The chain employs TRBV2 and TRBJ1-1; weak D call: TRBD1 (6 bases). The V gene lost 6 bases and the J gene lost 0 bases, with 11 bases spanning the gap. The V gene's germline CDR1 is SNHLY and CDR2 FYNNEI. The length of the CDR3 is 14 residues. The CDR3 nucleotides are TGTGCCAGCAGGCCCCAGGGGCTGAACACTGAAGCTTTCTTT. Protein sequence: CASRPQGLNTEAFF. The full variable domain, with the rest looked up from reference TRBV2 and TRBJ1-1, is EPEVTQTPSHQVTQMGQEVILRCVPISNHLYFYWYRQILGQKVEFLVSFYNNEISEKSEIFDDQFSVERPDGSNFTLKIRSTKLEDSAMYFCASRPQGLNTEAFFGQGTRLTVV.

At least ten counts were recorded for this clone. The chain has TRBV19 and TRBJ2-3; D might be TRBD1 (5 bases). The length of the CDR3 is 13 residues. The V end lost 6 bases, the J end lost 5 bases, and 12 bases lay between the germline ends. Germline V gene data show CDR1 as LNHDA and CDR2 as SQIVND (reference sequence). The CDR3 spells CASRPKQVDTQYF. Written as DNA, the CDR3 is TGTGCCAGTAGGCCGAAACAGGTAGATACGCAGTATTTT.

The chain joins TRBV7-2 to TRBJ2-3; D unclear. Germline CDR1 SGHTA, CDR2 FQGNSA. The ends were cut back, 0 bases at V and 0 bases at J, with 10 bases in the middle. The CDR3 is 16 amino acids. The CDR3 protein is CASSLAPRMSTDTQYF. The CDR3 DNA is TGTGCCAGCAGCTTAGCGCCCCGGATGAGCACAGATACGCAGTATTTT.

V gene TRBV2 combines with J gene TRBJ1-2; the match to TRBD1 covers 9 bases. The CDR3 contains 14 residues. Germline CDR1 and CDR2: SNHLY and FYNNEI. The V segment lost 10 bases and the J segment 8 bases; nucleotides outside the gene matches: 14. For the CDR3, the DNA is TGTGCCAACCTCGGGACAGGGACAACGAACGGCTACACCTTC. Encoded protein: CANLGTGTTNGYTF.

Points on this clone: Just one base apart from a much larger clone, this may be a read error. The J gene is TRBJ1-6, the V gene TRBV5-4; weak D call: TRBD1 (5 bases). The length of the CDR3 is 17 residues. In germline, CDR1 is SGHNT, CDR2 YYREEE (reference sequence). The V end was cut by 0 bases, the J end by 11 bases, with 21 bases between. CDR3 sequence: CASSLGLGTLTNTPLHF. The CDR3 region has the DNA TGTGCCAGCAGCTTGGGCCTCGGGACCCTGACCAATACACCCCTCCACTTT.

This clone was recorded only once. This likely traces to a read error, being one base from a far larger clone. This chain uses TRBV29-1 with TRBJ2-1, with 10 bases lining up with TRBD2. Per germline, CDR1 SQVTM and CDR2 ANQGSEA. This CDR3 has 15 amino acids. Unmatched junction bases numbered 15, after V lost 4 bases and J lost 12 bases. CDR3 loop: CSVVGKTSGRAGQFF. CDR3 DNA: TGCAGCGTTGTAGGCAAGACCAGCGGGAGGGCCGGGCAGTTCTTC.

The chain carries TRBV4-1 and TRBJ1-4; weak D call: TRBD1 (6 bases). The V and J ends lost 6 bases and 5 bases respectively, with 10 bases between them. This CDR3 is built from 13 residues. Germline values: CDR1 MGHRA, CDR2 YSYEKL. The CDR3, as DNA: TGCGCCAGCAGACGACAGGCGAATGAAAAACTGTTTTTT. Encoded protein: CASRRQANEKLFF.

Turning to this clone: The identical CDR3 is also encoded by other nucleotide sequences in the sample. This rearrangement joins TRBV7-2 to TRBJ2-1; 7 nucleotides match TRBD1. Germline lookup yields CDR1 SGHTA and CDR2 FQGNSA. CDR3 length: 14 amino acids. Trimming took 2 bases from V and 8 from J; bases not matched to a gene: 6. CDR3 DNA: TGTGCCAGCAGCTTAACAGGGGTTTTCGATGAGCAGTTCTTC. This codes for CASSLTGVFDEQFF.

This chain links TRBV27 with TRBJ1-2; 8 nucleotides agree with TRBD1. The CDR3 spans 12 residues. Unmatched junction bases numbered 3, after V lost 5 bases and J lost 7 bases. Germline V gene sequence: CDR1 MNHEY, CDR2 SMNVEV (reference sequence). The CDR3 reads CASSRQGIGYTF. The CDR3 DNA sequence: TGTGCCAGCAGTCGACAGGGGATTGGCTACACCTTC.

The chain combines TRBV5-5 with TRBJ2-3; TRBD2 matches at 8 bases. Trimming at V came to 4 bases and at J to 2 bases, leaving 3 bases not matched to a gene. Germline V gives CDR1 SGHKS, CDR2 YYEKEE (reference sequence). The CDR3 loop spans 14 amino acids. DNA for the CDR3: TGTGCCAGCAGCCGGACTAGCTTCACAGATACGCAGTATTTT. It codes for CASSRTSFTDTQYF.

At least ten counts were recorded for this clone. The CDR3 reads CAWSVTRLYGYTF. In nucleotides, the CDR3 is TGTGCCTGGAGTGTAACCCGACTCTATGGCTACACCTTC. The chain carries TRBV30 and TRBJ1-2; D is undetermined. Trimming removed 0 bases from V and 4 bases from J, with 9 bases in between. The CDR3 extends over 13 amino acids. CDR1 is GTSNPN and CDR2 is SVGIG in the germline V gene (reference sequence).

V usage is TRBV7-9 and J usage is TRBJ1-5; no clear D gene. This CDR3 contains 13 residues. Trimming removed 1 base from V and 7 bases from J, with 8 bases in between. Germline CDR1 and CDR2: SEHNR and FQNEAQ (reference sequence). CDR3 residues: CASSLGVNQPQHF. The DNA of the CDR3 is TGTGCCAGCAGCTTAGGGGTAAACCAGCCCCAGCATTTT. Using reference TRBV7-9 and TRBJ1-5 for the parts outside the CDR3, the full variable domain is DTGVSQNPRHKITKRGQNVTFRCDPISEHNRLYWYRQTLGQGPEFLTYFQNEAQLEKSRLLSDRFSAERPKGSFSTLEIQRTEQGDSAMYLCASSLGVNQPQHFGDGTRLSIL.

J is TRBJ2-7 and V is TRBV11-2, with D hard to call. This CDR3 has 14 residues. Germline CDR1 and CDR2: SGHAT and FQNNGV. V was shortened by 1 base and J by 2 bases, with 9 bases between the two germline ends. CDR3 sequence reads: CASSLGRVAYEQYF. Here the CDR3 DNA reads TGTGCCAGCAGCTTAGGTAGGGTTGCCTACGAGCAGTACTTC.

The chain uses TRBV18 and TRBJ1-4, with 10 bases identical to TRBD1. V dropped 3 bases and J dropped 10; count of bases not matched to a gene: 5. This CDR3 region has 14 residues. Germline CDR1 and CDR2: KGHSH and LQKENI. In DNA, the CDR3 is TGTGCCAGCTCACCCCGACAGGGGGCAGGAAAACTGTTTTTT. It is translated as CASSPRQGAGKLFF.

This clone was counted a single time. In DNA form, the CDR3 reads TGCAGCGTCAGACTAGTTACTGAGCAGTTCTTC. Protein sequence: CSVRLVTEQFF. The genes are TRBV29-1 and TRBJ2-1; D is perhaps TRBD2 (6 bases). Germline CDR1 is SQVTM and CDR2 is ANQGSEA. V lost 6 bases to trimming and J lost 9 bases, with 12 bases between them. This CDR3 spans 11 amino acids.

For this clone: A far larger clone is only one base removed, so a read error is likely. The gene calls are TRBV5-6 and TRBJ1-5, with 11 bases that match TRBD1. The CDR3 runs to 16 residues. The V gene's germline CDR1 is SGHDT and CDR2 YYEEEE. The CDR3 protein is CAGSSRTGGLGQPQHF. The CDR3 DNA sequence: TGTGCCGGCAGCAGCCGGACAGGGGGCTTGGGCCAGCCCCAGCATTTT.

This clone showed up many times. The same CDR3 arises from other DNA sequences in this sample as well. V usage is TRBV27 and J usage is TRBJ1-6, with 9 bases fitting TRBD1. Per the germline V gene, CDR1 is MNHEY and CDR2 is SMNVEV (reference sequence). CDR3 length: 16 residues. V trimming: 5 bases; J trimming: 8 bases; junction bases outside the gene matches: 10. The CDR3 reads CASSPTPGQGYSPLHF. For the CDR3, the DNA is TGTGCCAGCAGTCCTACCCCGGGACAGGGCTATTCACCCCTCCACTTT.

In DNA form, the CDR3 reads TGTGCCAGCAGCCTCGATAGGGGGGTCGAGCAGTACTTC. Amino acid sequence: CASSLDRGVEQYF. The chain has TRBV6-5 and TRBJ2-7, with D tentatively TRBD1 or TRBD2 (6 bases each). Between the trimmed V and J ends, which lost 6 bases and 6 bases, there was a span of 15 bases. This CDR3 comprises 13 residues. CDR1 and CDR2 from the germline V gene are MNHEY and SVGAGI.